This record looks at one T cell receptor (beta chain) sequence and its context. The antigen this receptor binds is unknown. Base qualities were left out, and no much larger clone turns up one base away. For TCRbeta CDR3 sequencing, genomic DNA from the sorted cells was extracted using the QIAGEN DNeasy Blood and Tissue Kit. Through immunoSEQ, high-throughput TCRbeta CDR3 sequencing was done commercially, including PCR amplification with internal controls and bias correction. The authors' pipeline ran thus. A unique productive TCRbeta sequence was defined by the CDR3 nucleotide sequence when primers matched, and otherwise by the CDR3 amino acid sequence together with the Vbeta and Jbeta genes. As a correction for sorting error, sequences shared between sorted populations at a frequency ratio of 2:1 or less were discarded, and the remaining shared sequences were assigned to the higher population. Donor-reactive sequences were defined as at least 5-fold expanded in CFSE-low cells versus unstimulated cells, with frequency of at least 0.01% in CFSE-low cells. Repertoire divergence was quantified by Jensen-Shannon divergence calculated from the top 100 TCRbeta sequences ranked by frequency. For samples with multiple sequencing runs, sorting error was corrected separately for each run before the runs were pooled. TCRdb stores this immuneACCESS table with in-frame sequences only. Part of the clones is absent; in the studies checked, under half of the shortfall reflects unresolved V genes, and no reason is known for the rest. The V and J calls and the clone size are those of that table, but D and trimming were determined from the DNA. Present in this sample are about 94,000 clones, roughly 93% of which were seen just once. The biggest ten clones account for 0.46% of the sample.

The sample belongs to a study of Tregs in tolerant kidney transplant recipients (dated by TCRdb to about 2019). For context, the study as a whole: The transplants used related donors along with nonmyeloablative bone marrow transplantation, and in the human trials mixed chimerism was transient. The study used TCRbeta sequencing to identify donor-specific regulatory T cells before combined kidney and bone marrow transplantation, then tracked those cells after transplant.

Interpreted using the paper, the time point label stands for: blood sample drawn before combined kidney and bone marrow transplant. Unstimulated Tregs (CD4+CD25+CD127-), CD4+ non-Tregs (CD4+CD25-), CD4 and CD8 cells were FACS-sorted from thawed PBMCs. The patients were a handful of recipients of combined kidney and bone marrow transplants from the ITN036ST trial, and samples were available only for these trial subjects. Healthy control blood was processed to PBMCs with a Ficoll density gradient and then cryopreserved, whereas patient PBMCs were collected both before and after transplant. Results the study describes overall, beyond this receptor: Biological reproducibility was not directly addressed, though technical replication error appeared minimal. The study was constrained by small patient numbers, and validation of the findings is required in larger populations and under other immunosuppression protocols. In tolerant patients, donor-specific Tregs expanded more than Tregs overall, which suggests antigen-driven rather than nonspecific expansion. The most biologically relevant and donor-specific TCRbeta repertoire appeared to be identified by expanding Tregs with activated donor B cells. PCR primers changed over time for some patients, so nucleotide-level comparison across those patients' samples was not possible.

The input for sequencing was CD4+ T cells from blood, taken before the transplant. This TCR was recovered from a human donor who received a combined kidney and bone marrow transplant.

The CDR3 here reads CASSQLGLAVSTDTQYF. The DNA reads as follows: TGCGCCAGCAGCCAATTGGGACTAGCCGTATCCACAGATACGCAGTATTTT. This chain is built from TRBV4-1 and TRBJ2-3; 9 bases in between match TRBD2. Taken from cysteine to phenylalanine, the CDR3 has 17 residues. Here the CDR3 DNA is all that survives: 51 bases in frame from base 1. V trim: 2 bases; J trim: 2 bases; unmatched bases: 8. Taken from the germline V gene, the CDR1 and CDR2 loops are MGHRA and YSYEKL.